This T cell receptor beta chain was captured in a study of blood T cells in healthy people across ages. Whole-study results and caveats: Greater diversity and more naive CD4+ cells were seen in long-lived donors than in aged donors.

Regarding this clonotype: Antigen specificity is unknown.

The germline gives CDR1 MNHEY, CDR2 SVGAGI. This CDR3 comprises 15 residues. Trimming shortened V by 0 bases and J by 3 bases, and 10 bases separated the two germline ends. A second PCR, run for about 7 to 11 cycles, used a sample-barcoded 5' primer plus a J-beta primer mix. From the 5' RACE reads, TCRdb called clonotypes with MiXCR, one entry per CDR3 protein. The table has approximately 1.5 million distinct CDR3 sequences, approximately 39% seen once; the top ten hold around 4%. Sequenced sample: blood. This TCR was recovered from a woman aged 18 to 35 in good health. The gene calls are TRBV6-5 and TRBJ2-3; D may match TRBD1 or TRBD2 (5 bases each). The DNA of the CDR3 is TGTGCCAGCAGTTACTCGTGGGACCCGACAGATACGCAGTATTTT. This codes for CASSYSWDPTDTQYF.